This T cell receptor beta chain is from a study of beta chain features in type 1 diabetes. The CDR3 is 11 amino acids. Trimming stripped 8 bases from V and 5 bases from J, with 8 bases between. Germline-derived CDR1 and CDR2 are MDHEN and SYDVKM. This clone has a handful of counts. Expressed TCRB transcripts were sequenced because the isolated RNA had all been reverse transcribed beforehand. Only in-frame clones appear in the TCRdb table, and some are missing; sequencing was by immunoSEQ multiplex PCR. The table records approximately 300,000 clones, 9.5% to 11% of them present only once. Without exception, sorted populations had purity beyond 98%.

The TCR comes from a young woman in good health. The genes are TRBV28 and TRBJ2-3, with a tentative D call TRBD2 (6 bases). Sequencing was performed on naive CD4+ T cells from blood. CDR3 region: CASPRGDTQYF. The CDR3 DNA reads TGTGCCAGCCCGCGGGGAGATACGCAGTATTTT.